One and the same sample provided the 15 T cell receptor beta chains below, sequenced in a study of cytomegalovirus exposure and HLA in healthy donors. Use of 60 Vbeta and 13 Jbeta primers characterized the PCR. Some clones are missing from TCRdb's copy, which holds only in-frame ones; the method was immunoSEQ multiplex PCR. The sample records about 80,000 clones, around 79% being singletons. Sequencing was performed on PBMCs. The receptors here all came from a human donor in good health.

This sequence joins TRBV5-1 and TRBJ2-5, with 15 bases identical to TRBD2. The germline gives CDR1 SGHRS, CDR2 YFSETQ. The CDR3 consists of 18 residues. Trimming at V came to 3 bases and at J to 3 bases, leaving 9 bases not matched to a gene. The CDR3 loop reads CASSSRTSGGAGEETQYF. In DNA form, the CDR3 reads TGCGCCAGCAGCTCCCGGACTAGCGGGGGGGCGGGGGAAGAGACCCAGTACTTC.

The chain links TRBV6-5 to TRBJ2-1; 8 bases align to TRBD2. J lost 6 bases, V lost 3 bases, and 7 bases had no gene match. The CDR3 has 15 residues. The germline V gene encodes CDR1 MNHEY and CDR2 SVGAGI. CDR3 residues: CASSYQRGRPNEQFF. The CDR3 DNA follows: TGTGCCAGCAGTTATCAGCGGGGGCGTCCCAATGAGCAGTTCTTC.

The chain couples TRBV19 to TRBJ2-5; tentative D call: TRBD2 (5 bases). V was shortened by 1 base and J by 5 bases, with 8 bases between the two germline ends. CDR3 length: 13 amino acids. The germline CDR1 and CDR2 sequences are LNHDA and SQIVND (reference sequence). CDR3 sequence: CASSIGVAETQYF. The CDR3 bases are TGTGCCAGTAGTATAGGGGTAGCGGAGACCCAGTACTTC.

This rearrangement joins TRBV7-2 to TRBJ2-1, with 11 bases that match TRBD2. Per the germline V gene, CDR1 is SGHTA and CDR2 is FQGNSA. Unmatched junction bases numbered 7, after V lost 5 bases and J lost 4 bases. The CDR3 sequence is 16 residues long. The CDR3, as DNA: TGTGCCAGCAGCACAAACCCTAGCGGGGGGTACAATGAGCAGTTCTTC. This encodes CASSTNPSGGYNEQFF.

The chain links TRBV30 to TRBJ2-1; 9 nucleotides line up with TRBD2. The CDR3 totals 16 residues. The trim removed 4 bases at V and 1 base at J, leaving 8 bases unmatched. Germline CDR1 reads GTSNPN; CDR2 reads SVGIG (reference sequence). The DNA for the CDR3 is TGTGCCTGGACTGGGCGGGGGGGCAGATCCTACAATGAGCAGTTCTTC. It codes for CAWTGRGGRSYNEQFF.

This clone showed up just a few times. The V call is TRBV4-3, the J call TRBJ1-6, with D unclear. Between the trimmed V and J ends, which lost 0 bases and 8 bases, there was a span of 14 bases. The CDR3 totals 16 residues. Germline V gives CDR1 LGHNA, CDR2 YSLEER. The CDR3 here is CASSQDSSSQYSPLHF. The CDR3 DNA follows: TGCGCCAGCAGCCAAGATAGCAGCAGCCAATATTCACCCCTCCACTTT.

The table lists this clone with a few counts. The identical CDR3 is also encoded by other nucleotide sequences in the sample. The gene calls are TRBV5-6 and TRBJ1-4; TRBD1 is a possible D gene (6 bases). The CDR3 has 14 residues. The V and J ends lost 0 bases and 6 bases respectively, with 9 bases between them. CDR1 is SGHDT and CDR2 is YYEEEE in the germline V gene. The CDR3 protein is CASSLGRGYEKLFF. The CDR3 DNA follows: TGTGCCAGCAGCTTGGGCAGGGGATATGAAAAACTGTTTTTT.

The chain recombines TRBV18 with TRBJ2-6; tentative D call: TRBD1 (6 bases). This CDR3 contains 15 residues. The ends were cut back, 5 bases at V and 4 bases at J, with 12 bases in the middle. Germline V gene data show CDR1 as KGHSH and CDR2 as LQKENI. CDR3 amino acids: CASSEQGAGANVLTF. The CDR3 nucleotides are TGTGCCAGCTCAGAACAGGGTGCCGGGGCCAACGTCCTGACTTTC.

The V call is TRBV2, the J call TRBJ2-5; 9 bases align to TRBD2. This CDR3 has 17 amino acids. V was pared by 3 bases and J by 5 bases, with 13 bases of the junction left unmatched. The V gene's germline CDR1 is SNHLY and CDR2 FYNNEI. The CDR3 nucleotides are TGTGCCAGCAGTGATACTAGCGGGTATGGGAGGGTGGAGACCCAGTACTTC. This gives the protein CASSDTSGYGRVETQYF.

This chain joins TRBV27 and TRBJ1-6; the D gene is possibly TRBD1 (6 bases). The CDR3 is made up of 16 amino acids. Germline-derived CDR1 and CDR2 are MNHEY and SMNVEV (reference sequence). Trimming left V 3 bases short and J 11 bases short, with 20 bases between. CDR3 nucleotides: TGTGCCAGCAGTTTCCATCCTCGGGGGGGCCTAGCACCCCTCCACTTT. Encoded protein: CASSFHPRGGLAPLHF.

This clone appeared a few times. In nucleotides, the CDR3 is TGTGCCAGCAGCCTGACTAGCGGGGGATACATTACGCAGTATTTT. The encoded protein is CASSLTSGGYITQYF. The V gene is TRBV5-6, the J gene TRBJ2-3; 12 nucleotides match TRBD2. The CDR3 is 15 residues long. Per germline, CDR1 SGHDT and CDR2 YYEEEE. J was trimmed by 8 bases and V by 4 bases; bases with no gene match: 8. Together with reference TRBV5-6 and TRBJ2-3, the CDR3 gives the full variable domain: DAGVTQSPTHLIKTRGQQVTLRCSPKSGHDTVSWYQQALGQGPQFIFQYYEEEERQRGNFPDRFSGHQFPNYSSELNVNALLLGDSALYLCASSLTSGGYITQYFGPGTRLTVL.

This clone appeared once. The chain uses TRBV5-1 and TRBJ2-7; 7 bases map to TRBD2. Looked up from germline, CDR1 is SGHRS and CDR2 is YFSETQ. CDR3 length equals 16 residues. The V segment lost 3 bases and the J segment 0 bases; nucleotides outside the gene matches: 9. This CDR3 reads CASSWETSRISYEQYF. CDR3 in DNA: TGCGCCAGCAGCTGGGAGACTAGCAGGATCTCCTACGAGCAGTACTTC.

CDR3: CASSASTRGRGGELFF. The CDR3 coding sequence is TGCGCCAGCAGCGCTTCGACCAGGGGGCGAGGCGGGGAGCTGTTTTTT. V is TRBV5-1 and J is TRBJ2-2; the match to TRBD1 covers 8 bases. The CDR3 sequence is 16 residues long. Germline values: CDR1 SGHRS, CDR2 YFSETQ. The V segment lost 4 bases and the J segment 7 bases; nucleotides outside the gene matches: 12.

This rearrangement joins TRBV18 to TRBJ1-4; 8 bases are shared with TRBD1. Unmatched junction bases numbered 9, after V lost 4 bases and J lost 8 bases. From germline, CDR1 is KGHSH and CDR2 LQKENI. This CDR3 region has 15 residues. The CDR3 region has the DNA TGTGCCAGCTCACTGCAACAGGGGGTAGACGAAAAACTGTTTTTT. It translates to CASSLQQGVDEKLFF.

The rearrangement uses TRBV6-1 and TRBJ1-2; possible D gene TRBD1, 5 bases. This CDR3 region has 14 residues. The germline V gene encodes CDR1 MNHNS and CDR2 SASEGT. Between the trimmed V and J ends, which lost 0 bases and 4 bases, there was a span of 9 bases. The CDR3 nucleotides read TGTGCCAGCAGTGAAGCAGACAGCATCTATGGCTACACCTTC. Amino acid sequence: CASSEADSIYGYTF.